The 10 T cell receptor beta chains below come from one sample, sequenced in a study of T cell responses to AZD1222 COVID-19 vaccine. Assay: immunoSEQ multiplex PCR; the TCRdb copy retains only in-frame clones and omits some. Altogether 130,000 or so clones are present, 90% to 95% being singletons, with the ten largest covering 3.5% to 4.5%. The sample consisted of peripheral blood, taken 28 days after the second AZD1222 dose. All receptors derive from an adult who received the AZD1222 COVID-19 vaccine.

The chain recombines TRBV9 with TRBJ1-4; a weak D match, TRBD1 (5 bases). The length of the CDR3 is 15 residues. With 4 bases removed from V and 7 bases from J, the gap between germline ends came to 17 bases. Germline V CDR1 and CDR2: SGDLS, YYNGEE. The CDR3: CASSPRDQGSEKLFF. The DNA for the CDR3 is TGTGCCAGCAGCCCGAGAGACCAGGGAAGTGAAAAACTGTTTTTT.

J is TRBJ1-1 and V is TRBV3-1 (or the pseudogene TRBV3-2); D remains unclear. V lost 3 bases and J 0 bases, leaving 2 bases between the germline ends. CDR3 length: 12 amino acids. Germline values: CDR1 LGHDT, CDR2 YNNKEL (reference sequence). The CDR3 spells CASSQLNTEAFF. Here the CDR3 DNA reads TGTGCCAGCAGCCAGTTGAACACTGAAGCTTTCTTT.

Here the CDR3 reads CASSGYGANSPLHF. The CDR3 coding sequence is TGTGCCAGCAGCGGATACGGGGCCAATTCACCCCTCCACTTT. The chain is built from TRBV9 and TRBJ1-6, with a tentative D call TRBD1 (5 bases). Trimming stripped 3 bases from V and 7 bases from J, with 11 bases between. Germline CDR1 SGDLS, CDR2 YYNGEE. This CDR3 has 14 amino acids.

This sequence joins TRBV27 and TRBJ1-3; D is undetermined. Trimming left V 7 bases short and J 5 bases short, with 9 bases between. The CDR3 loop spans 12 amino acids. CDR1 and CDR2 (germline): MNHEY, SMNVEV (reference sequence). The chain's CDR3 is CASTPLRNTIYF. CDR3 nucleotides: TGTGCCAGCACCCCGCTCCGAAACACCATATATTTT.

V gene TRBV6-5 combines with J gene TRBJ1-6, with D unresolved. Germline V CDR1 and CDR2: MNHEY, SVGAGI. The V end was cut by 7 bases, the J end by 0 bases, with 7 bases between. The CDR3 sequence is 14 residues long. CDR3 amino acids: CASTFSSYNSPLHF. CDR3 coding DNA: TGTGCCAGCACCTTCAGCTCCTATAATTCACCCCTCCACTTT.

The chain has TRBV7-2 and TRBJ2-1, with D perhaps TRBD1 (6 bases). Germline values: CDR1 SGHTA, CDR2 FQGNSA. The germline V and J ends were trimmed by 5 bases and 15 bases, with 17 bases remaining between them. This CDR3 has 12 residues. The CDR3 nucleotides are TGTGCCAGCAGCACGGATACAGGGATTGTGTTCTTC. It codes for CASSTDTGIVFF.

This chain connects TRBV10-3 to TRBJ2-5; a weak D match, TRBD2 (7 bases). This CDR3 has 13 amino acids. Deletions cut 4 bases from V and 5 bases from J, with 11 bases between. CDR1 and CDR2 from the germline V gene are ENHRY and SYGVKD. The CDR3 DNA is TGTGCCATCAGTGCCGGGGGGCTGGAGACCCAGTACTTC. Its translation is CAISAGGLETQYF.

V usage is TRBV7-8 and J usage is TRBJ2-7, with 7 bases lining up with TRBD1. This CDR3 is 16 amino acids long. The V gene end was trimmed by 4 bases and the J gene end by 5 bases; junction bases not matched to a gene: 14. Germline V gene sequence: CDR1 SGHVS, CDR2 FQNEAQ. CDR3 region: CASSYFLGSRGNEQYF. In nucleotides, the CDR3 is TGTGCCAGCAGCTACTTTTTAGGTAGCAGGGGGAACGAGCAGTACTTC.

The chain joins TRBV5-1 to TRBJ2-5; D perhaps matches TRBD2 (6 bases). This CDR3 contains 15 residues. Germline V gene data show CDR1 as SGHRS and CDR2 as YFSETQ. Trimming cost V 0 bases and J 1 base, with 10 bases left between them. The CDR3 region is CASSLGGGTQETQYF. DNA for the CDR3: TGCGCCAGCAGCTTGGGTGGGGGGACCCAAGAGACCCAGTACTTC.

This clone came up once. The V gene is TRBV7-6, the J gene TRBJ2-7; 7 bases map to TRBD1. The length of the CDR3 is 14 residues. The V gene end was trimmed by 0 bases and the J gene end by 6 bases; junction bases not matched to a gene: 5. Per germline, CDR1 SGHVS and CDR2 FNYEAQ. CDR3 sequence reads: CASSLAEDRREQYF. The CDR3 nucleotides are TGTGCCAGCAGCTTAGCAGAGGACAGGCGCGAGCAGTACTTC.